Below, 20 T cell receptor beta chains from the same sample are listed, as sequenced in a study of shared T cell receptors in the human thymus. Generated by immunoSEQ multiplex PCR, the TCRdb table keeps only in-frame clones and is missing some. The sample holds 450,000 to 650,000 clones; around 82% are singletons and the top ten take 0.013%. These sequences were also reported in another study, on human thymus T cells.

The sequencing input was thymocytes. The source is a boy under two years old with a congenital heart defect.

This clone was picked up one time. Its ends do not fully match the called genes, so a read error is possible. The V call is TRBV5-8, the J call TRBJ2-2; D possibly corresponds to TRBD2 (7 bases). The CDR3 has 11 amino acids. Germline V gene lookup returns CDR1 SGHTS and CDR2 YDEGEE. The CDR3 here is CASSRRGPEPF. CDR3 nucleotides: TGTGCCAGCAGCCGGCGGGGGCCAGAGCCTTTT.

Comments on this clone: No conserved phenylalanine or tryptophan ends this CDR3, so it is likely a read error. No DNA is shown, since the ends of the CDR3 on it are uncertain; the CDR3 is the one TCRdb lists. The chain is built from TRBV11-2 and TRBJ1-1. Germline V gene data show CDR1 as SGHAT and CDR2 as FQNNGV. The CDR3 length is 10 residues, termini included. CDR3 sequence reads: CASSLAPGSI.

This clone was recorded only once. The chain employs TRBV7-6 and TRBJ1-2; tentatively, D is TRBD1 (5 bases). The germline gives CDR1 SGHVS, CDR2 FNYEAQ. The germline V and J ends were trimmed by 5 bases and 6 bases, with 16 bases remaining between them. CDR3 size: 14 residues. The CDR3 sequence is CASSRTDSRDGYTF. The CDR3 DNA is TGTGCCAGCAGCCGGACCGACAGTAGGGATGGCTACACCTTC.

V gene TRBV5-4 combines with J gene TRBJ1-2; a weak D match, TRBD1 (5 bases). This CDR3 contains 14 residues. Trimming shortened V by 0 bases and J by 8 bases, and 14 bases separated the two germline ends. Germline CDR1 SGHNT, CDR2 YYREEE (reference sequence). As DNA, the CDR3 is TGTGCCAGCAGCTTGGAGGGGTCTTCTTACGGCTACACCTTC. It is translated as CASSLEGSSYGYTF.

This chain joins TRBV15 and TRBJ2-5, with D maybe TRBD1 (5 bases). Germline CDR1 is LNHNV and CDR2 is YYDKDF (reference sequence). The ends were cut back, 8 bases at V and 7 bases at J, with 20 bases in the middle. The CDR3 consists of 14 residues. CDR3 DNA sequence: TGTGCCACCTCATCCCCCAGGGCCTGGGGGACCCAGTACTTC. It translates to CATSSPRAWGTQYF. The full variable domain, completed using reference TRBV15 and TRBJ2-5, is DAMVIQNPRYQVTQFGKPVTLSCSQTLNHNVMYWYQQKSSQAPKLLFHYYDKDFNNEADTPDNFQSRRPNTSFCFLDIRSPGLGDTAMYLCATSSPRAWGTQYFGPGTRLLVL.

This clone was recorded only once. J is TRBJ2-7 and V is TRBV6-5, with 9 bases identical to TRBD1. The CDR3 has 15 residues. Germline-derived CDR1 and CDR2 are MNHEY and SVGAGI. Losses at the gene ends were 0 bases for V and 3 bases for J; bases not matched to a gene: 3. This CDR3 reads CASSYSGTGCYEQYF. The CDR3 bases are TGTGCCAGCAGTTACTCGGGGACAGGGTGCTACGAGCAGTACTTC.

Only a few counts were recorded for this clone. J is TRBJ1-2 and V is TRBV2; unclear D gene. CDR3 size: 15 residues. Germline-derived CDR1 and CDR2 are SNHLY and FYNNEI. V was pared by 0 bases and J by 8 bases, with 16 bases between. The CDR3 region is CASSEAPVERWGYTF. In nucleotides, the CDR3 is TGTGCCAGCAGTGAAGCCCCCGTGGAGCGCTGGGGCTACACCTTC.

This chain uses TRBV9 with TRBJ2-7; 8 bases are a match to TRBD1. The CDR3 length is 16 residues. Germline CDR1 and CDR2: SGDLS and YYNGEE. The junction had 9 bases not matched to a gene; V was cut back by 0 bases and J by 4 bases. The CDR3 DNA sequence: TGTGCCAGCAGCGTAGGTCGGGAACAGGGGGTGTACGAGCAGTACTTC. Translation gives CASSVGREQGVYEQYF.

The CDR3 is CASTSSPLAGDSYEQYF. CDR3 sequence (DNA): TGTGCCAGCACCTCCTCCCCACTAGCGGGAGACTCCTACGAGCAGTACTTC. The J gene is TRBJ2-7, the V gene TRBV4-2; 11 nucleotides line up with TRBD2. The CDR3 runs 17 residues. Germline loops: CDR1 LGHNA, CDR2 YNFKEQ. V gave up 7 bases and J gave up 0 bases; unmatched junction bases: 11.

CDR3 amino acids: CSVEGQMNTGELFF. DNA of the CDR3: TGCAGCGTTGAAGGGCAGATGAACACCGGGGAGCTGTTTTTT. The chain links TRBV29-1 to TRBJ2-2; the D is unclear. V was pared by 1 base and J by 1 base, with 7 bases between. The CDR3 covers 14 residues. CDR1 and CDR2 (germline): SQVTM, ANQGSEA.

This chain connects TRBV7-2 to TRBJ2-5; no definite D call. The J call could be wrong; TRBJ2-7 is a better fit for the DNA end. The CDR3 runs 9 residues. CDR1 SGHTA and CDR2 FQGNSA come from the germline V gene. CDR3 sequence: CASSYEQYF. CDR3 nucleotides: TGTGCCAGCAGCTACGAGCAGTACTTC.

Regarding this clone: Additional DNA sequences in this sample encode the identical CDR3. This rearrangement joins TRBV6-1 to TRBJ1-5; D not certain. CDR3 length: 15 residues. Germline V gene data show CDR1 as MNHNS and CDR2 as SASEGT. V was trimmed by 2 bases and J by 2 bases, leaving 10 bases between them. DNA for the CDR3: TGTGCCAGCAGTGAAACCCGGGTTGGCAATCAGCCCCAGCATTTT. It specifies CASSETRVGNQPQHF.

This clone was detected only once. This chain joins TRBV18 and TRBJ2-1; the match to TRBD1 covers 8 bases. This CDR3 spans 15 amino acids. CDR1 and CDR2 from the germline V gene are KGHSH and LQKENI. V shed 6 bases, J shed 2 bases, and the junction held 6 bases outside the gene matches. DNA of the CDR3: TGTGCCAGCTCCGGCAGGACAGGGCCCTACAATGAGCAGTTCTTC. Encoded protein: CASSGRTGPYNEQFF. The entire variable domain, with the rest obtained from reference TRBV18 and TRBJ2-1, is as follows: NAGVMQNPRHLVRRRGQEARLRCSPMKGHSHVYWYRQLPEEGLKFMVYLQKENIIDESGMPKERFSAEFPKEGPSILRIQQVVRGDSAAYFCASSGRTGPYNEQFFGPGTRLTVL.

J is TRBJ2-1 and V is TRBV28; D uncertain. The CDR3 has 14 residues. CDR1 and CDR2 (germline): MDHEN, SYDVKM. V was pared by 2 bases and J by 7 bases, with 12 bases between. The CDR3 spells CASSLGPPPNEQFF. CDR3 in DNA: TGTGCCAGCAGTTTAGGCCCCCCTCCAAATGAGCAGTTCTTC.

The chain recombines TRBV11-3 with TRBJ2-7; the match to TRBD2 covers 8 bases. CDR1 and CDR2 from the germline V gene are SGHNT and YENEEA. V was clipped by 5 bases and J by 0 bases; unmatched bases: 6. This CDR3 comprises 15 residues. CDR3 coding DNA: TGTGCCAGCAGCCCTGGGAGCGGGAGCTCCTACGAGCAGTACTTC. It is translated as CASSPGSGSSYEQYF.

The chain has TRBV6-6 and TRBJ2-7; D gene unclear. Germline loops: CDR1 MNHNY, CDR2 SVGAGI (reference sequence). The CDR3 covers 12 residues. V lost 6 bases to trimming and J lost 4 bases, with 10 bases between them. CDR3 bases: TGTGCCAGCAGCCCCGCGGCGTACGAGCAGTACTTC. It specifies CASSPAAYEQYF.

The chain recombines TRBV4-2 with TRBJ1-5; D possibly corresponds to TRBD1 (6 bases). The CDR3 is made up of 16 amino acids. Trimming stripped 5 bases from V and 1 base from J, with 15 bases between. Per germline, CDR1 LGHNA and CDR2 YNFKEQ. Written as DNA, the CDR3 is TGTGCCAGCAGCGAAACCAGGGGAGGGAGCAATCAGCCCCAGCATTTT. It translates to CASSETRGGSNQPQHF.

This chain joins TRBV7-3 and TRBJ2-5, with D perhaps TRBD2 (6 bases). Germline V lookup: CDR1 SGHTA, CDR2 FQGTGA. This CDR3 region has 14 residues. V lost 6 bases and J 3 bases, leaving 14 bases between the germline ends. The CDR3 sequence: CASSSRGGEETQYF. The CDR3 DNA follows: TGTGCCAGCAGTTCCCGGGGCGGGGAAGAGACCCAGTACTTC.

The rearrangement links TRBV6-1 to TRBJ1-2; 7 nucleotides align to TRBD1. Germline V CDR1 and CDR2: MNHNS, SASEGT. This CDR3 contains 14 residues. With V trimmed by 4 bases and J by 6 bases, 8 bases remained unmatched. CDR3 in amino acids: CASSGPGQINGYTF. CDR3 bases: TGTGCCAGCAGTGGGCCGGGACAGATAAATGGCTACACCTTC.

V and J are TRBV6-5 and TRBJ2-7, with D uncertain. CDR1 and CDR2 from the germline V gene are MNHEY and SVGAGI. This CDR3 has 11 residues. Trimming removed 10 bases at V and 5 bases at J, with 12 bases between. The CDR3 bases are TGTGCCACCCAAAGTGGAGACGAGCAGTACTTC. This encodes CATQSGDEQYF.